These T cell receptor beta chains were read from a single sample in a study of T cell repertoires in cytomegalovirus infection. TCRdb itself ran the reads through MiXCR, one entry per CDR3 protein. This table holds more than 350,000 distinct CDR3 sequences, roughly 31% found once. Sequences were obtained from PBMCs. These receptor sequences come from a human donor in good health (CMV status not recorded). Some clones in this sample may be carry-over from other donors' samples. The conserved cysteine and the conserved F or W are not part of the CDR3 here.

j_call,v_call,cdr3_aa
TRBJ2-1,TRBV3-1,ASSQFSEINEQF
TRBJ1-4,TRBV12-3/TRBV12-4,ASRPTGAKEKLF
TRBJ2-2,TRBV7-3,ASSSPPLPGQGSTGELF
TRBJ1-6,TRBV6-5,ASSYYVRGHSPLH
TRBJ2-1,TRBV20-1,SARRQVTYNEQF
TRBJ2-3,TRBV20-1,SARDKKRGTDTQY
TRBJ2-1,TRBV20-1,SAFELAGGLPSYNEQF
TRBJ2-7,TRBV6-1,ASSESRPYEQY
TRBJ2-1,TRBV7-8,ASSLAPAGGYYNEQF
TRBJ1-4,TRBV12-3/TRBV12-4,ASGDLRGEKLF
TRBJ2-1,TRBV24-1,ATSDLTDNNEQF
TRBJ2-7,TRBV5-8,ASSAQIIGEQY
TRBJ2-1,TRBV5-4,ASSFEGPNEQF
TRBJ2-3,TRBV5-4,ASTLDGGGFTDTQY
TRBJ1-1,TRBV6-1,ASRSTHGNTEAF
TRBJ1-1,TRBV20-1,SPFGGANTEAF
TRBJ2-5,TRBV24-1,ATSDPAETQY
TRBJ1-2,TRBV5-1,ASSLAGTGSGYT
TRBJ1-1,TRBV12-3/TRBV12-4,ASSLVGGGYEAF
TRBJ1-5,TRBV12-3/TRBV12-4,ASSLALGKNQPQH
TRBJ1-1,TRBV19,AISRGQSMNTEAL
TRBJ2-2,TRBV7-2,ASSPLGQVNTGELF
TRBJ2-3,TRBV7-7,ASSLGIAGTDTQY
TRBJ2-7,TRBV7-2,ASSQGVYEQY
TRBJ1-1,TRBV7-2,ASSLSGGFISEAF
TRBJ1-1,TRBV6-2/TRBV6-3,ASRPPTGTEGAF
TRBJ1-3,TRBV10-3,AISTDPSSGNTIY
TRBJ1-2,TRBV15,ATSSYREDYGYT
TRBJ2-7,TRBV2,ASSVAFGRLAYEQY
TRBJ1-1,TRBV7-6,ASSQRTPIRDPDEAF
TRBJ2-3,TRBV6-6,ASSVGTSGTDTQY
TRBJ2-5,TRBV6-5,ASSYVYQETQY